This T cell receptor (beta chain) was documented in a study of long-term antiretroviral therapy in people with HIV. The assay, immunoSEQ v3.0, was run at survey level. The table came from immunoSEQ multiplex PCR; TCRdb's copy has only in-frame clones and leaves some out. The table records about 17,000 clones, less than 80% of them present only once. This clone was observed once. What it binds is not known. Findings of the study overall: Once patients were on ART, diversity went higher but still fell short of transplant donor controls.

The V gene end was trimmed by 2 bases and the J gene end by 1 base; junction bases not matched to a gene: 13. This CDR3 comprises 17 residues. Looked up from germline, CDR1 is GTSNPN and CDR2 is SVGIG (reference sequence). There were roughly 0.95-11 million cryopreserved PBMC in the samples before DNA extraction. The gene calls are TRBV30 and TRBJ2-5; 7 nucleotides match TRBD1. The sample in question was unsorted PBMCs, obtained 0.3 years after starting antiretroviral therapy. This TCR derives from a woman between 45 and 60 years old with HIV. DNA of the CDR3: TGTGCCTGGAGTAACTTAGCCCCAAGACAGGGCCAAGAGACCCAGTACTTC. This gives the protein CAWSNLAPRQGQETQYF.